Below are 22 T cell receptor beta chains sequenced from a single sample in a study of human T cells and chemical hapten exposure. Time point noted: patch test 1, 2 weeks after DPC sensitization. The sample's treatment: therapeutic diphenylcyclopropenone sensitization with weekly scalp DPC. TCRdb re-analysed the RACE reads in MiXCR, keeping a single row per CDR3 protein. This sample has around 340,000 distinct CDR3 sequences, with approximately 6.3% found just once. The material was whole blood, obtained in connection with sensitization to the hapten diphenylcyclopropenone (DPC). All receptors derive from a woman under 30 with alopecia areata. Some clones in this sample may be carry-over from other donors' samples.

This clonotype was observed at least ten times. The chain combines TRBV28 with TRBJ1-6; the match to TRBD1 covers 10 bases. The trim removed 4 bases at V and 10 bases at J, leaving 7 bases unmatched. Germline V gives CDR1 MDHEN, CDR2 SYDVKM. The CDR3 is 15 residues long. The chain's CDR3 is CASSYSGTGESPLHF. The CDR3 DNA reads TGTGCCAGCAGTTACTCCGGGACAGGGGAATCACCCCTCCACTTT.

This chain uses TRBV6-1 with TRBJ1-3, with D possibly matching TRBD1 (5 bases). In germline, CDR1 is MNHNS, CDR2 SASEGT. With 7 bases removed from V and 0 bases from J, the gap between germline ends came to 10 bases. The CDR3 totals 14 residues. CDR3 amino acids: CASTGGSSGNTIYF. The CDR3 bases are TGTGCCAGCACCGGGGGGTCCTCTGGAAACACCATATATTTT.

This clonotype was seen repeatedly, ten times or more. The chain has TRBV6-1 and TRBJ1-1; D is unclear. The CDR3 loop spans 13 amino acids. Germline CDR1 reads MNHNS; CDR2 reads SASEGT. Trimming cost V 4 bases and J 3 bases, with 9 bases left between them. The DNA for the CDR3 is TGTGCCAGCAGTGTAGAGGGTTACACTGAAGCTTTCTTT. It is translated as CASSVEGYTEAFF.

This clonotype has at least ten counts. This chain uses TRBV6-5 with TRBJ2-7; D unresolved. V was trimmed by 2 bases and J by 0 bases, leaving 8 bases between them. This CDR3 is 14 amino acids long. In germline, CDR1 is MNHEY, CDR2 SVGAGI. CDR3 in amino acids: CASSYRCCSYEQYF. As DNA, the CDR3 is TGTGCCAGCAGTTACAGGTGCTGCTCCTACGAGCAGTACTTC.

This clonotype was detected only a few times. This chain links TRBV4-2 with TRBJ2-5, with D unresolved. The ends were cut back, 1 base at V and 5 bases at J, with 11 bases in the middle. The CDR3 length is 14 residues. Germline values: CDR1 LGHNA, CDR2 YNFKEQ. CDR3 protein: CASSQGFSRETQYF. CDR3 nucleotides: TGTGCCAGCAGCCAAGGGTTTAGCCGTGAGACCCAGTACTTC.

The chain combines TRBV3-1 with TRBJ1-4; D uncertain. CDR3 length equals 12 residues. Germline V gene sequence: CDR1 LGHDT, CDR2 YNNKEL (reference sequence). Trimming cost V 4 bases and J 8 bases, with 8 bases left between them. CDR3 sequence: CASSRHPEKLFF. In DNA form, the CDR3 reads TGTGCCAGCAGCCGCCATCCGGAAAAACTGTTTTTT.

This clonotype was seen more than once but under ten times. The chain has TRBV2 and TRBJ1-2; perhaps TRBD1 as D (5 bases). V lost 2 bases and J lost 5, with 6 bases in between. Germline CDR1 is SNHLY and CDR2 is FYNNEI. The CDR3 extends over 12 amino acids. The CDR3 nucleotides are TGTGCCAGCAGTGAAAGGGGATATGGCTACACCTTC. Translation gives CASSERGYGYTF.

This clonotype was picked up a small number of times. The chain combines TRBV5-4 with TRBJ2-1, with 11 bases that match TRBD1. Trimming cost V 4 bases and J 7 bases; bases outside gene matches: 13. This CDR3 region has 17 residues. The germline V gene has CDR1 SGHNT and CDR2 YYREEE (reference sequence). CDR3 DNA sequence: TGTGCCAGCAGCATCCCAGCCGGGACAGGGGGAGAGAATGAGCAGTTCTTC. Amino acids: CASSIPAGTGGENEQFF.

V usage is TRBV2 and J usage is TRBJ1-5, with D maybe TRBD1 (5 bases). V was cut by 2 bases and J by 1 base, with 9 bases left in between. Per the germline V gene, CDR1 is SNHLY and CDR2 is FYNNEI. This CDR3 has 15 residues. Here the CDR3 DNA reads TGTGCCAGCAGTGAAAGCGGGGGAAGCAATCAGCCCCAGCATTTT. Protein product: CASSESGGSNQPQHF.

The chain joins TRBV18 to TRBJ1-1, with a possible D match to TRBD1 (6 bases). Germline V gene lookup returns CDR1 KGHSH and CDR2 LQKENI. The CDR3 has 15 residues. V was trimmed by 3 bases and J by 0 bases, leaving 11 bases between them. The CDR3 reads CASSPAGHLNTEAFF. CDR3 sequence (DNA): TGTGCCAGCTCACCTGCGGGACATTTGAACACTGAAGCTTTCTTT.

The V gene is TRBV6-2 or TRBV6-3, the J gene TRBJ1-1; D remains ambiguous. CDR3 length equals 14 residues. The ends were cut back, 3 bases at V and 4 bases at J, with 12 bases in the middle. Per the germline V gene, CDR1 is MNHEY and CDR2 is SVGEGT. Here the CDR3 reads CASSYDRQVTEAFF. The CDR3 DNA reads as TGTGCCAGCAGTTATGACCGCCAAGTCACTGAAGCTTTCTTT.

The chain carries TRBV6-5 and TRBJ2-3; 7 nucleotides align to TRBD1. After removal of 5 bases from V and 1 base from J, the junction contained 6 bases not matched to a gene. The CDR3 is made up of 15 amino acids. Per the germline V gene, CDR1 is MNHEY and CDR2 is SVGAGI. In nucleotides, the CDR3 is TGTGCCAGCAGTCCCACGGGGACAGGCACAGATACGCAGTATTTT. This encodes CASSPTGTGTDTQYF.

This clonotype occurred many times. The chain recombines TRBV25-1 with TRBJ1-1; D possibly corresponds to TRBD1 (5 bases). The V end was cut by 5 bases, the J end by 6 bases, with 22 bases between. This CDR3 spans 16 amino acids. Germline CDR1 reads MGHDK; CDR2 reads SYGVNS. CDR3 protein: CASSITTDGGGAEAFF. DNA of the CDR3: TGTGCCAGCAGTATAACTACCGATGGGGGGGGAGCTGAAGCTTTCTTT.

This clonotype was seen many times. The V call is TRBV21-1, the J call TRBJ2-4; the table's D call TRBD1 went unverified against the DNA. TRBV21-1 is shown as a pseudogene. The CDR3 has 17 amino acids. In nucleotides, the CDR3 is TGTGCCAGCAGCAAAGAAGCAGGTCCAGGGGCCAAAAACATTCAGTACTTC. This translates into CASSKEAGPGAKNIQYF.

This clonotype was detected ten times or more. V usage is TRBV6-2 or TRBV6-3 and J usage is TRBJ2-4; the D is unclear. CDR3 length: 13 residues. Trimming shortened V by 6 bases and J by 3 bases, and 9 bases separated the two germline ends. Germline loops: CDR1 MNHEY, CDR2 SVGEGT. Here the CDR3 DNA reads TGTGCCAGCAGCGGCCCTATCAAAAACATTCAGTACTTC. It encodes CASSGPIKNIQYF.

This clonotype was observed a handful of times. CDR3 loop: CASSFPVTNEKLFF. The CDR3 nucleotides read TGTGCCAGCAGCTTCCCCGTAACTAATGAAAAACTGTTTTTT. The chain has TRBV7-9 and TRBJ1-4; D is ambiguous. The CDR3 is 14 amino acids. The germline CDR1 and CDR2 sequences are SEHNR and FQNEAQ (reference sequence). V dropped 3 bases and J dropped 1 base, with 6 bases sitting between them. Supplemented by reference TRBV7-9 and TRBJ1-4, the full variable domain reads DTGVSQNPRHKITKRGQNVTFRCDPISEHNRLYWYRQTLGQGPEFLTYFQNEAQLEKSRLLSDRFSAERPKGSFSTLEIQRTEQGDSAMYLCASSFPVTNEKLFFGSGTQLSVL.

This clonotype was found a few times. The genes are TRBV7-2 and TRBJ1-5; 7 bases are a match to TRBD1. The V segment lost 2 bases and the J segment 0 bases; nucleotides outside the gene matches: 4. The germline V gene has CDR1 SGHTA and CDR2 FQGNSA. The CDR3 consists of 16 residues. The CDR3, as DNA: TGTGCCAGCAGCTTACAAGACAGGGCTAGCAATCAGCCCCAGCATTTT. As protein: CASSLQDRASNQPQHF.

This chain links TRBV29-1 with TRBJ2-3; 9 bases map to TRBD2. Germline V gene data show CDR1 as SQVTM and CDR2 as ANQGSEA. The ends lost 5 bases at V and 2 bases at J; junction bases unmatched: 5. This CDR3 contains 14 residues. The CDR3 coding sequence is TGCAGCGTTAAGCGGGGGGAAGTCACAGATACGCAGTATTTT. Residues: CSVKRGEVTDTQYF.

V is TRBV4-3 and J is TRBJ1-2; D call uncertain. CDR1 is LGHNA and CDR2 is YSLEER in the germline V gene. V was pared by 2 bases and J by 8 bases, with 12 bases between. The CDR3 covers 13 residues. The CDR3: CASSQLPASGYTF. Written as DNA, the CDR3 is TGCGCCAGCAGCCAACTCCCCGCCAGCGGCTACACCTTC.

This clonotype showed up just a few times. V usage is TRBV28 and J usage is TRBJ1-1; unclear D gene. Trimming removed 2 bases from V and 2 bases from J, with 9 bases in between. CDR3 size: 14 residues. The germline V gene encodes CDR1 MDHEN and CDR2 SYDVKM. The DNA of the CDR3 is TGTGCCAGCAGTTTAGCCCCAGGAAACACTGAAGCTTTCTTT. Protein sequence: CASSLAPGNTEAFF.

The chain links TRBV5-1 to TRBJ2-3; tentatively, D is TRBD2 (5 bases). V was pared by 1 base and J by 1 base, with 10 bases between. CDR1 SGHRS and CDR2 YFSETQ come from the germline V gene. This CDR3 has 15 amino acids. CDR3 sequence reads: CASSLFGLGTDTQYF. CDR3 in DNA: TGCGCCAGCAGCTTGTTTGGACTGGGCACAGATACGCAGTATTTT.

This clonotype was detected many times. The chain joins TRBV7-9 to TRBJ1-3; D not resolved. Germline CDR1 is SEHNR and CDR2 is FQNEAQ (reference sequence). The CDR3 totals 16 residues. Deletions cut 10 bases from V and 0 bases from J, with 19 bases between. The CDR3 coding sequence is TGTGCCACCGTCCCCCCACTCTCACGCTCTGGAAACACCATATATTTT. Residues: CATVPPLSRSGNTIYF. The variable domain in full, with the rest retrieved from reference TRBV7-9 and TRBJ1-3, is DTGVSQNPRHKITKRGQNVTFRCDPISEHNRLYWYRQTLGQGPEFLTYFQNEAQLEKSRLLSDRFSAERPKGSFSTLEIQRTEQGDSAMYLCATVPPLSRSGNTIYFGEGSWLTVV.